The clone carrying this TCR beta chain appeared a few times. Primers used in a second PCR of about 6 to 11 cycles were a sample-barcoded 5' primer and a J-beta primer mix. Every cDNA molecule carried a tag from a template-switch adaptor bearing 12 random nucleotides. TCRdb re-analysed the 5' RACE reads in MiXCR, keeping a single row per CDR3 protein. Of about 760,000 distinct CDR3 sequences listed, 25% were seen once; the top ten hold 9% to 9.5%. This record belongs to a study of blood T cells in healthy people across ages. Germline assignment: CDR1 SGHRS and CDR2 YFSETQ. The CDR3 is 12 residues long. Every sample had a minimum of 7 million PBMCs isolated. The sample also formed part of further work on T cells of mothers and their children.

This receptor was obtained from a boy younger than 18 in good health. The gene calls are TRBV5-1 and TRBJ2-5, with a possible D match to TRBD1 (6 bases). Judging by the DNA end, TRBJ2-7 fits better; the J call may be wrong. What was sequenced was blood. The CDR3 loop is CASSANRAEQYF. CDR3 bases: TGCGCCAGCAGCGCTAACAGGGCCGAGCAGTACTTC.